A single sample gave rise to the 22 T cell receptor beta chains below, sequenced in a study of blood T cell repertoires in COVID-19. Using immunoSEQ multiplex PCR, the repertoire was profiled, and TCRdb retains in-frame clones only, with some absent. This sample has some 150,000 clones, with over 70% found just once. The sample consisted of peripheral blood. These receptors were taken from a man aged 50-60 years with active or convalescent COVID-19.

The chain has TRBV6-1 and TRBJ2-3; 9 bases are shared with TRBD2. Germline V CDR1 and CDR2: MNHNS, SASEGT. V trimming: 1 base; J trimming: 4 bases; junction bases outside the gene matches: 3. The CDR3 is 15 amino acids. CDR3 loop: CASSEGGLAADTQYF. The CDR3, as DNA: TGTGCCAGCAGTGAAGGGGGACTAGCCGCAGATACGCAGTATTTT.

This rearrangement joins TRBV12-3 or TRBV12-4 to TRBJ2-7; 7 bases map to TRBD2. The trim removed 5 bases at V and 2 bases at J, leaving 3 bases unmatched. The CDR3 extends over 13 amino acids. CDR3 coding DNA: TGTGCCAGCAGTCCTAGCGGAACCTACGAGCAGTACTTC. Protein product: CASSPSGTYEQYF.

This clone has more than one count but fewer than ten. The V call is TRBV7-6, the J call TRBJ1-4, with D possibly TRBD1 on 5 matching bases. The CDR3 spans 15 residues. V was cut by 5 bases and J by 10 bases, with 20 bases left in between. Germline V gives CDR1 SGHVS, CDR2 FNYEAQ. The CDR3 DNA is TGTGCCAGCAGCCCCACGTCGCCTCCGGGGGTAAAACTGTTTTTT. It codes for CASSPTSPPGVKLFF.

V gene TRBV10-3 combines with J gene TRBJ2-2; 13 bases agree with TRBD2. The CDR3 sequence is 17 residues long. Germline CDR1 and CDR2: ENHRY and SYGVKD. V trimming: 8 bases; J trimming: 1 base; junction bases outside the gene matches: 7. Here the CDR3 DNA reads TGTGCCATCCTACTAGCGGGAGGGTGTATGAACACCGGGGAGCTGTTTTTT. Its translation is CAILLAGGCMNTGELFF.

The rearrangement uses TRBV7-9 and TRBJ2-1, with 10 bases fitting TRBD2. Germline trimming cut 5 bases from V and 2 bases from J; bases unmatched to any gene: 6. The CDR3 runs to 16 residues. Germline CDR1 and CDR2: SEHNR and FQNEAQ (reference sequence). CDR3 nucleotides: TGTGCCAGCAGCCGTAGCGGGAGGCCAACCTACAATGAGCAGTTCTTC. It is translated as CASSRSGRPTYNEQFF.

The V call is TRBV7-8, the J call TRBJ2-5, with 7 bases lining up with TRBD1. The CDR3 is made up of 15 amino acids. The V gene end was trimmed by 2 bases and the J gene end by 4 bases; junction bases not matched to a gene: 7. Germline loops: CDR1 SGHVS, CDR2 FQNEAQ. The CDR3 protein is CASSLPKQGIETQYF. The CDR3 bases are TGTGCCAGCAGCTTACCAAAACAGGGGATAGAGACCCAGTACTTC.

The V gene is TRBV7-9, the J gene TRBJ2-3, with 10 bases identical to TRBD2. Germline V gene lookup returns CDR1 SEHNR and CDR2 FQNEAQ (reference sequence). V lost 2 bases and J lost 1; bases outside the gene matches: 6. This CDR3 has 17 amino acids. The CDR3 spells CASSLLGSGRGTDTQYF. The DNA for the CDR3 is TGTGCCAGCAGCTTACTCGGGAGCGGGAGGGGCACAGATACGCAGTATTTT. Full variable domain (missing parts from reference TRBV7-9 and TRBJ2-3): DTGVSQNPRHKITKRGQNVTFRCDPISEHNRLYWYRQTLGQGPEFLTYFQNEAQLEKSRLLSDRFSAERPKGSFSTLEIQRTEQGDSAMYLCASSLLGSGRGTDTQYFGPGTRLTVL.

V usage is TRBV7-8 and J usage is TRBJ2-1; tentatively, D is TRBD2 (6 bases). The CDR3 spans 14 residues. The germline gives CDR1 SGHVS, CDR2 FQNEAQ. V was clipped by 1 base and J by 5 bases, with 9 bases between them. The CDR3 bases are TGTGCCAGCAGCTTAGTGGGACTTGACAATGAGCAGTTCTTC. Translation: CASSLVGLDNEQFF. Together with reference TRBV7-8 and TRBJ2-1, the CDR3 gives the full variable domain: GAGVSQSPRYKVAKRGQDVALRCDPISGHVSLFWYQQALGQGPEFLTYFQNEAQLDKSGLPSDRFFAERPEGSVSTLKIQRTQQEDSAVYLCASSLVGLDNEQFFGPGTRLTVL.

V gene TRBV24-1 combines with J gene TRBJ2-1; perhaps TRBD1 as D (6 bases). Trimming cost V 5 bases and J 4 bases, with 8 bases left between them. The germline V gene has CDR1 KGHDR and CDR2 SFDVKD. The CDR3 covers 13 residues. The CDR3 protein is CATSGTAYNEQFF. CDR3 coding DNA: TGTGCCACCAGTGGGACAGCTTACAATGAGCAGTTCTTC.

A word on this clone: A read error may account for a junction end that differs from germline. The chain couples TRBV20-1 to TRBJ1-2; D not resolved. The CDR3 is 10 amino acids. In germline, CDR1 is DFQATT, CDR2 SNEGSKA (reference sequence). Here the CDR3 DNA reads TGCAGTGCTAGAGGGCGGATTTATTTCTTC. Amino acid sequence: CSARGRIYFF.

A single count supports this clone. This rearrangement joins TRBV28 to TRBJ2-5; TRBD2 agrees at 11 bases. Germline V lookup: CDR1 MDHEN, CDR2 SYDVKM. The trim removed 2 bases at V and 4 bases at J, leaving 9 bases unmatched. The CDR3 loop spans 17 amino acids. The CDR3 protein is CASSLELSSGRIETQYF. CDR3 DNA sequence: TGTGCCAGCAGTTTAGAATTGTCTAGCGGGAGGATAGAGACCCAGTACTTC.

This clone was recorded once. The gene calls are TRBV19 and TRBJ1-6, with 7 positions matching TRBD1. Germline CDR1 reads LNHDA; CDR2 reads SQIVND (reference sequence). Germline trimming cut 7 bases from V and 6 bases from J; bases unmatched to any gene: 9. The CDR3 is 15 amino acids. The CDR3 bases are TGTGCCAGTACGGCCACCGGACAGGCTAATTCACCCCTCCACTTT. This translates into CASTATGQANSPLHF.

The J gene is TRBJ2-4, the V gene TRBV15, with 8 bases matching TRBD1. Losses at the gene ends were 0 bases for V and 6 bases for J; bases not matched to a gene: 4. The CDR3 is made up of 15 amino acids. Looked up from germline, CDR1 is LNHNV and CDR2 is YYDKDF (reference sequence). The CDR3 reads CATSRDGQGRNIQYF. The DNA for the CDR3 is TGTGCCACCAGCAGAGATGGACAGGGAAGAAACATTCAGTACTTC.

This chain joins TRBV2 and TRBJ2-7, with a weak D call TRBD2 (7 bases). The CDR3 contains 17 residues. Germline values: CDR1 SNHLY, CDR2 FYNNEI. V dropped 7 bases and J dropped 4 bases, with 26 bases sitting between them. In DNA, the CDR3 is TGTGCCAGCACCGAAGGGGGGGGCAGCGGTCCTCTGTACGAGCAGTACTTC. It translates to CASTEGGGSGPLYEQYF.

This rearrangement joins TRBV6-2 or TRBV6-3 to TRBJ2-3; a possible D gene is TRBD1 (6 bases). There are 17 residues in the CDR3. The germline V and J ends were trimmed by 6 bases and 0 bases, with 19 bases remaining between them. The germline CDR1 and CDR2 sequences are MNHEY and SVGEGT. DNA for the CDR3: TGTGCCAGCAGCCCTTCCTCTTGGACAGTGAGCACAGATACGCAGTATTTT. Translating gives CASSPSSWTVSTDTQYF.

The chain carries TRBV9 and TRBJ2-2, with D possibly being TRBD2 (6 bases). CDR3 length: 15 residues. Per the germline V gene, CDR1 is SGDLS and CDR2 is YYNGEE. The CDR3 spells CVPREKLDGTGELFF. DNA for the CDR3: TGTGTCCCCCGGGAGAAGCTAGACGGCACCGGGGAGCTGTTTTTT.

This clone turned up a few times. This chain joins TRBV7-8 and TRBJ1-5, with TRBD1 identical over 7 bases. The CDR3 is 13 amino acids. Unmatched junction bases numbered 3, after V lost 5 bases and J lost 5 bases. The germline V gene has CDR1 SGHVS and CDR2 FQNEAQ. CDR3 coding DNA: TGTGCCAGCAGCAACACAGGGGATCAGCCCCAGCATTTT. Residues: CASSNTGDQPQHF.

This clone was counted between two and nine times. V and J are TRBV7-2 and TRBJ2-1; 11 positions agree with TRBD2. The V gene's germline CDR1 is SGHTA and CDR2 FQGNSA. V lost 7 bases and J lost 1; bases outside the gene matches: 3. The CDR3 loop spans 15 amino acids. The CDR3 DNA reads TGTGCCAGCAAACCTAGCGGGAGGTCCTACAATGAGCAGTTCTTC. It encodes CASKPSGRSYNEQFF.

The chain joins TRBV15 to TRBJ1-2; 7 bases align to TRBD1. This CDR3 has 16 amino acids. Germline assignment: CDR1 LNHNV and CDR2 YYDKDF (reference sequence). V was pared by 3 bases and J by 1 base, with 8 bases of the junction left unmatched. Here the CDR3 DNA reads TGTGCCACCAGCAGGGAACAGGGGTCCTATAACTATGGCTACACCTTC. This encodes CATSREQGSYNYGYTF.

V gene TRBV6-6 combines with J gene TRBJ1-6; D is unclear. Germline V gene data show CDR1 as MNHNY and CDR2 as SVGAGI (reference sequence). The CDR3 loop spans 14 amino acids. The germline V and J ends were trimmed by 8 bases and 9 bases, with 17 bases remaining between them. CDR3 nucleotides: TGTGCCAGCCTGGACCGGGGAGTCTCTTCACCCCTCCACTTT. It specifies CASLDRGVSSPLHF.

This chain joins TRBV18 and TRBJ1-1, with 7 bases matching TRBD1. This CDR3 contains 15 residues. Trimming removed 3 bases from V and 1 base from J; junction bases left unmatched: 5. CDR1 and CDR2 from the germline V gene are KGHSH and LQKENI. The CDR3 sequence is CASSPRQGPNTEAFF. For the CDR3, the DNA is TGTGCCAGCTCACCGCGACAGGGCCCGAACACTGAAGCTTTCTTT. The complete variable domain, with remaining parts taken from reference TRBV18 and TRBJ1-1, reads NAGVMQNPRHLVRRRGQEARLRCSPMKGHSHVYWYRQLPEEGLKFMVYLQKENIIDESGMPKERFSAEFPKEGPSILRIQQVVRGDSAAYFCASSPRQGPNTEAFFGQGTRLTVV.

The rearrangement joins TRBV28 to TRBJ1-2; D is unresolved. This CDR3 has 12 residues. V dropped 3 bases and J dropped 8 bases, with 10 bases sitting between them. Germline V gives CDR1 MDHEN, CDR2 SYDVKM. The CDR3 region has the DNA TGTGCCAGCAGTTTTTTACCCGAGGGCTACACCTTC. It specifies CASSFLPEGYTF.